This T cell receptor (beta chain) was captured in a study of Ad26.COV2.S vaccination and SARS-CoV-2 variants. Study details: Donor participated within the Ad26.COV2.S arm of the COV1001 trial. In the study, Ad26.COV2.S was injected intramuscularly once, or twice 56 days apart.

Germline-derived CDR1 and CDR2 are MNHEY and SVGAGI. Trimming shortened V by 6 bases and J by 6 bases, and 14 bases separated the two germline ends. The CDR3 loop spans 14 amino acids. The study, taken as a whole, reports: Spike-specific TCR breadth ran higher among vaccine recipients than placebo recipients.

Repertoires were generated with immunoSEQ multiplex PCR, while TCRdb's copy carries only in-frame clones and drops some. The data show 350,000 to 400,000 clones, about 88% seen once. Treatment described: around 19 received Ad26.COV2.S at low or high dose, single or two shots; about 5 received placebo; per-sample allocation not given. Sampling happened 63 days after the first vaccine or placebo injection. Donor was an adult aged 18-55 years in Boston. This clone was counted a few times. What it recognizes is unknown. The chain links TRBV6-5 to TRBJ2-2; D is uncertain. Sequencing was performed on peripheral blood, taken in a trial of Ad26.COV2.S vaccine versus placebo. The TCR originated in a person between 18 and 65 years old who received the Ad26.COV2.S COVID-19 vaccine or a placebo. CDR3 DNA sequence: TGTGCCAGCAGAGTCGACACTGAAGCCGGGGAGCTGTTTTTT. It encodes CASRVDTEAGELFF.